A single sample is the source of the 9 T cell receptor beta chains below, sequenced in a study of T cell clonotyping in hematopoietic cell transplantation. Time point indicated: recipient sample about 28 days before transplant, after cytoreduction. This table comes from immunoSEQ multiplex PCR, and its TCRdb copy is limited to in-frame clones, with some not included. Of about 41,000 clones in the sample, around 85% were seen once. The input for sequencing was peripheral blood mononuclear cells, taken before stem cell transplant. All receptors come from a man aged 55 to 70 with acute myeloid leukemia. Some clones in this sample may be carry-over from other donors' samples.

The chain couples TRBV6-5 to TRBJ2-5; D remains ambiguous. The germline V gene encodes CDR1 MNHEY and CDR2 SVGAGI. This CDR3 is 12 amino acids long. The V gene lost 8 bases and the J gene lost 5 bases, with 12 bases spanning the gap. The DNA of the CDR3 is TGTGCCAGCTGCGACATCGGGGAGACCCAGTACTTC. This sequence encodes CASCDIGETQYF.

The chain joins TRBV6-1 to TRBJ1-1, with 8 bases lining up with TRBD1. Germline V gives CDR1 MNHNS, CDR2 SASEGT. The CDR3 has 13 residues. J lost 4 bases, V lost 6 bases, and 4 bases had no gene match. The CDR3: CASSLQGVTEAFF. CDR3 coding DNA: TGTGCCAGCAGCCTACAGGGGGTCACTGAAGCTTTCTTT.

The chain is built from TRBV4-2 and TRBJ1-2; D is perhaps TRBD1 (6 bases). V dropped 0 bases and J dropped 8 bases, with 16 bases sitting between them. CDR1 is LGHNA and CDR2 is YNFKEQ in the germline V gene. This CDR3 region has 15 residues. The CDR3 region is CASSQDRTGAGGYTF. CDR3 nucleotide sequence: TGTGCCAGCAGCCAAGACCGGACGGGGGCAGGGGGCTACACCTTC.

This sequence joins TRBV5-1 and TRBJ2-7; D ambiguous. There are 14 residues in the CDR3. V was shortened by 3 bases and J by 3 bases, with 13 bases between the two germline ends. The V gene's germline CDR1 is SGHRS and CDR2 YFSETQ. Here the CDR3 reads CASSYDTASYEQYF. Here the CDR3 DNA reads TGCGCCAGCAGCTACGACACGGCCAGCTACGAGCAGTACTTC.

V usage is TRBV2 and J usage is TRBJ2-3, with no clear D. The CDR3 has 12 residues. The V gene's germline CDR1 is SNHLY and CDR2 FYNNEI. V dropped 2 bases and J dropped 10 bases, with 10 bases sitting between them. The CDR3 spells CASSELFVAQYF. The CDR3 coding sequence is TGTGCCAGCAGTGAATTGTTCGTGGCGCAGTATTTT.

V usage is TRBV5-4 and J usage is TRBJ1-2; 7 nucleotides line up with TRBD1. The trim removed 0 bases at V and 4 bases at J, leaving 3 bases unmatched. CDR1 and CDR2 (germline): SGHNT, YYREEE (reference sequence). This CDR3 comprises 14 residues. CDR3 nucleotides: TGTGCCAGCAGCTTGGGGGGACAGTTCTATGGCTACACCTTC. It translates to CASSLGGQFYGYTF.

The chain combines TRBV6-1 with TRBJ2-1; 10 bases are a match to TRBD2. CDR1 and CDR2 from the germline V gene are MNHNS and SASEGT. Unmatched junction bases numbered 12, after V lost 2 bases and J lost 8 bases. The CDR3 loop spans 17 amino acids. CDR3 residues: CASSETWRLAGGDEQFF. In nucleotides, the CDR3 is TGTGCCAGCAGTGAAACGTGGCGTTTAGCGGGGGGCGATGAGCAGTTCTTC.

This sequence joins TRBV6-1 and TRBJ2-4; 9 bases are shared with TRBD1. In germline, CDR1 is MNHNS, CDR2 SASEGT. V trimming: 8 bases; J trimming: 3 bases; junction bases outside the gene matches: 8. The CDR3 runs to 15 residues. CDR3 nucleotides: TGTGCCAGCGGCCGGGACAGGGCGGACAAAAACATTCAGTACTTC. Translating it yields CASGRDRADKNIQYF.

The rearrangement uses TRBV5-4 and TRBJ1-1; D gene uncertain. Germline V CDR1 and CDR2: SGHNT, YYREEE (reference sequence). Between the trimmed V and J ends, which lost 4 bases and 2 bases, there was a span of 9 bases. This CDR3 is built from 13 residues. The CDR3 DNA sequence: TGTGCCAGCAGCCCCCTCTTAAACACTGAAGCTTTCTTT. Encoded protein: CASSPLLNTEAFF.